Detailed here is one T cell receptor (beta chain). Its antigen remains unknown. This record belongs to a study of STAT5B mutations in CD4+ large granular lymphocyte leukemia. For the study at large: Among healthy controls, a particular HLA allele went with more CDR3 'QG' motifs.

The survey-level immunoSEQ assay was used. This table comes from immunoSEQ multiplex PCR, and its TCRdb copy is limited to in-frame clones, with some not included. Seen here are 25,000 to 35,000 clones, about two thirds observed once, and the top ten hold 1% to 1.2%. The germline gives CDR1 ENHRY, CDR2 SYGVKD. The CDR3 runs to 14 residues. V lost 2 bases, J lost 5 bases, and 10 bases lay in between. Study-wide points: Patient CD4-sorted repertoires looked more clonal than healthy CD4+ repertoires, even without putative leukemic clones. No patients shared main leukemic clonotypes, though around 25% appeared at low frequency elsewhere.

Sequenced sample: CD4+ T cells from blood buffy coats. The V and J genes are TRBV10-3 and TRBJ1-5; D remains ambiguous. The source is a human donor in good health. This CDR3 reads CAISEEAGDQPQHF. The CDR3 region has the DNA TGTGCCATCAGTGAGGAGGCAGGCGATCAGCCCCAGCATTTT.